The clone carrying this TCR beta chain was seen only once. These data originate in a study of beta chain features in type 1 diabetes. Study summary: Age, gender, cell numbers and subset yield matched between patients and controls.

Each of the sorted populations had a purity greater than 98%. The entirety of the isolated RNA underwent reverse transcription, so expressed TCRB transcripts were sequenced. Produced via immunoSEQ multiplex PCR; TCRdb's table is partial and in-frame only. The table shows a few hundred thousand clones, with about 14% occurring only once. Germline loops: CDR1 GTSNPN, CDR2 SVGIG (reference sequence). This CDR3 is built from 15 residues. V dropped 1 base and J dropped 4; count of bases not matched to a gene: 2. The rearrangement links TRBV30 to TRBJ2-3; TRBD2 matches at 13 bases. The material sequenced was naive CD4+ T cells from blood. The receptor comes from a man under 40 in good health. The CDR3 coding sequence is TGTGCCTGGAGTGGGACTAGCGGGAGACCAGATACGCAGTATTTT. Translating gives CAWSGTSGRPDTQYF.